This TCR beta chain was sequenced for a study of T-cell reconstitution after alpha-beta-depleted transplantation in children. This clonotype has more than one count but fewer than ten. Antigen: not known. Unique molecular identifiers were built into the TCRbeta library. TCRdb independently ran MiXCR on the PCR reads; one entry per CDR3 protein. The table records fewer than 550,000 distinct CDR3 sequences, roughly 10% of them present only once. Findings and caveats of the study: Hyperexpanded clones declined; after one year, newly produced T cells mostly supplied diversity.

The CDR3 totals 15 residues. Germline values: CDR1 LNHDA, CDR2 SQIVND (reference sequence). The trim removed 4 bases at V and 9 bases at J, leaving 8 bases unmatched. This TCR came from a female patient aged 2-9 years who had a stem cell transplant for aplastic anemia, so the T cells may come from the graft donor. The starting material was PBMCs, mostly from graft donor cells, obtained 180 days after TCRalphabeta/CD19-depleted stem cell transplant. The chain uses TRBV19 and TRBJ2-1; 11 bases map to TRBD2. CDR3 nucleotides: TGTGCCAGTAGTACCGGGACTAGCGGAAGCGGTGAGCAGTTCTTC. Its protein is CASSTGTSGSGEQFF.